The source of this TCR beta chain is a study of CD8 T cells in Susac syndrome. The sequenced target, TCR beta, came from blood CD8+ and CD4+ T cells. The multiple sclerosis controls comprised treatment-naive patients whose relapsing-remitting disease was stable or active. Random hexamers were used to reverse transcribe an amount of about 0.45 to 1 ug RNA. TCRdb passed the immunoSEQ multiplex PCR reads through MiXCR, listing each CDR3 protein once. The repertoire holds 90,000 to 150,000 distinct CDR3 sequences, approximately 93% seen once, with approximately 0.097% in the top ten. The length of the CDR3 is 16 residues. V lost 3 bases and J lost 2; bases outside the gene matches: 6. Germline loops: CDR1 LGHDT, CDR2 YNNKEL (reference sequence).

This sequence joins TRBV3-1 and TRBJ2-7; 11 nucleotides line up with TRBD1. Input material: CD4+ T cells from PBMCs. The receptor comes from a human donor with multiple sclerosis. The CDR3 sequence is CASSQGSGQGAYEQYF. DNA of the CDR3: TGTGCCAGCAGCCAGGGGTCGGGACAGGGGGCCTACGAGCAGTACTTC.